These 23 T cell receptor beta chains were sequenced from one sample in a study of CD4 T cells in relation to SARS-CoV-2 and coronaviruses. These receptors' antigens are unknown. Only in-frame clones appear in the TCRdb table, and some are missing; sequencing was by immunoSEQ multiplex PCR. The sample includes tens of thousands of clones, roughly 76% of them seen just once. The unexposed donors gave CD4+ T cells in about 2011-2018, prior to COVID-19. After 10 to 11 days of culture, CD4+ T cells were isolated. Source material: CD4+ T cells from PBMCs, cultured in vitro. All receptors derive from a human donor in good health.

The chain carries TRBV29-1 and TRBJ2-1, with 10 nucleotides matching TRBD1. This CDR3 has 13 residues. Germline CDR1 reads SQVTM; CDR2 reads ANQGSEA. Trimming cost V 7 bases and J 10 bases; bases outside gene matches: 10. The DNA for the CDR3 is TGCAGCGCTGTGGAGACAGGGGGCTTCGAGCAGTTCTTC. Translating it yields CSAVETGGFEQFF.

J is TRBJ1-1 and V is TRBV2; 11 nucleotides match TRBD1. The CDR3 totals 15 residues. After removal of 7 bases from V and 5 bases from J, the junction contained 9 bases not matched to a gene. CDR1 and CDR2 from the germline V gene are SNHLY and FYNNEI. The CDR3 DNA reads TGTGCCAGCAAAATCGGACAGGGGGCTGGTACTGAAGCTTTCTTT. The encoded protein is CASKIGQGAGTEAFF.

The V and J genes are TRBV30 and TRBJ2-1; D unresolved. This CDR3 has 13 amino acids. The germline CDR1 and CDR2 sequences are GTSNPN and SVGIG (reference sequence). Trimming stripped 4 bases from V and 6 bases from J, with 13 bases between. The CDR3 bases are TGTGCCTGGACCAAACGGCTGGGCAATGAGCAGTTCTTC. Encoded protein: CAWTKRLGNEQFF.

The CDR3 is CASSLAEGRSEQYF. DNA for the CDR3: TGTGCCAGCAGCTTGGCCGAGGGTAGGTCCGAGCAGTACTTC. The chain carries TRBV5-5 and TRBJ2-7; TRBD2 might be the D (5 bases). V lost 0 bases, J lost 6 bases, and 13 bases lay in between. The CDR3 totals 14 residues. CDR1 SGHKS and CDR2 YYEKEE come from the germline V gene (reference sequence).

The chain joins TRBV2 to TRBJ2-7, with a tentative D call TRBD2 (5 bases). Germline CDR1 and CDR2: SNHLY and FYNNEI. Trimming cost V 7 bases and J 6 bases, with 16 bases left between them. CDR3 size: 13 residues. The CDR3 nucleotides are TGTGCCAGCATCCTGGGGAGTCCCGGCGAGCAGTACTTC. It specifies CASILGSPGEQYF.

The CDR3 bases are TGTGCCAGCAGCCGGGCCCTAAGAACAGGAAACTATGGCTACACCTTC. It encodes CASSRALRTGNYGYTF. The rearrangement links TRBV3-1 (or the pseudogene TRBV3-2) to TRBJ1-2; D may be TRBD1 (5 bases). CDR3 size: 16 residues. Germline V CDR1 and CDR2: LGHDT, YNNKEL (reference sequence). The germline V and J ends were trimmed by 4 bases and 2 bases, with 17 bases remaining between them.

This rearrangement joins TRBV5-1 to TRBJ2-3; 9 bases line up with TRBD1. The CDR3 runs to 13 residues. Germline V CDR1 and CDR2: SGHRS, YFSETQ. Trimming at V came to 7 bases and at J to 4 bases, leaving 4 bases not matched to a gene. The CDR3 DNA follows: TGCGCCAGCGGTACAGGGGGCGCAGATACGCAGTATTTT. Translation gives CASGTGGADTQYF.

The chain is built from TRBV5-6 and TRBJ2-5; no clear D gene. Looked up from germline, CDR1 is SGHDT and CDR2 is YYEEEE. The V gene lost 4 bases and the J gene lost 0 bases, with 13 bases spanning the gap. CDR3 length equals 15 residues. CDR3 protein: CASSLRYTNQETQYF. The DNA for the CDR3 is TGTGCCAGCAGCCTCCGGTACACTAACCAAGAGACCCAGTACTTC.

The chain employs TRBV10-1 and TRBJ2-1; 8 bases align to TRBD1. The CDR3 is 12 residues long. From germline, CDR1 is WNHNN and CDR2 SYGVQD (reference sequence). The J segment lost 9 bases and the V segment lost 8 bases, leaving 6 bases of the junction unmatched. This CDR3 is CASLPDRVEQFF. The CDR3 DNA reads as TGCGCCAGCCTCCCGGACAGGGTTGAGCAGTTCTTC.

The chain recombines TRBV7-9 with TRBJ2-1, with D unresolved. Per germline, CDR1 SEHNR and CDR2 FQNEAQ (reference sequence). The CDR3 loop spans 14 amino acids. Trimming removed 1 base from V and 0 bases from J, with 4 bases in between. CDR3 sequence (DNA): TGTGCCAGCAGCTTAGTTGTCTCCTACAATGAGCAGTTCTTC. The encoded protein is CASSLVVSYNEQFF.

In nucleotides, the CDR3 is TGTGCCAGCAGCTCTCAAGGGGGCGATACGCAGTATTTT. Residues: CASSSQGGDTQYF. This chain connects TRBV7-3 to TRBJ2-3; 7 bases map to TRBD1. V lost 4 bases, J lost 6 bases, and 4 bases stayed unmatched. The CDR3 has 13 residues. Germline V gene data show CDR1 as SGHTA and CDR2 as FQGTGA.

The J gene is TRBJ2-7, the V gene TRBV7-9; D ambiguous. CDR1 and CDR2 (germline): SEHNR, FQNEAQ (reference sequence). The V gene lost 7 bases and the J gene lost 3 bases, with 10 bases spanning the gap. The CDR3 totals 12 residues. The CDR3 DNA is TGTGCCAGCAATTACACGGTCTACGAGCAGTACTTC. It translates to CASNYTVYEQYF. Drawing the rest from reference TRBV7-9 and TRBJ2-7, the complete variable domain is DTGVSQNPRHKITKRGQNVTFRCDPISEHNRLYWYRQTLGQGPEFLTYFQNEAQLEKSRLLSDRFSAERPKGSFSTLEIQRTEQGDSAMYLCASNYTVYEQYFGPGTRLTVT.

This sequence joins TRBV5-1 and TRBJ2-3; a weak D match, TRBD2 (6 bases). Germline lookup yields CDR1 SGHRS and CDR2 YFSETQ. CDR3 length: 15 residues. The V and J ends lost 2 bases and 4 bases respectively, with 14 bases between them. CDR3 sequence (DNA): TGCGCCAGCAGCTTAACGGGGGACCGTGCAGATACGCAGTATTTT. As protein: CASSLTGDRADTQYF.

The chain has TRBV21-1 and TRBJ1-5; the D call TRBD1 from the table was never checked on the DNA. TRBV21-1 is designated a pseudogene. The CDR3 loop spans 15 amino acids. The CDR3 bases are TGTGCCAGGGAAAGGGCAGGGGCGCGGACTCAGCCCCAGCATTTT. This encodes CARERAGARTQPQHF.

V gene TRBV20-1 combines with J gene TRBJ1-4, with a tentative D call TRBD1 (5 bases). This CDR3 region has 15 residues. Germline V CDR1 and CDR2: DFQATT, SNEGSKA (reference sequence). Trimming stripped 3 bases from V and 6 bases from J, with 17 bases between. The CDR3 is CSASPWGGSYEKLFF. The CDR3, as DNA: TGCAGTGCTAGTCCTTGGGGGGGGAGCTATGAAAAACTGTTTTTT.

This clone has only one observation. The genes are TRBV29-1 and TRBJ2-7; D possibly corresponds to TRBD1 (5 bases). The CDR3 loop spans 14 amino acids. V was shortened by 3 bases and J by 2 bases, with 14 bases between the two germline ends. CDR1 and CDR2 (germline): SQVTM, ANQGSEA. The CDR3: CSVEWQGRAYEQYF. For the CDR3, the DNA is TGCAGCGTTGAGTGGCAGGGAAGGGCCTACGAGCAGTACTTC.

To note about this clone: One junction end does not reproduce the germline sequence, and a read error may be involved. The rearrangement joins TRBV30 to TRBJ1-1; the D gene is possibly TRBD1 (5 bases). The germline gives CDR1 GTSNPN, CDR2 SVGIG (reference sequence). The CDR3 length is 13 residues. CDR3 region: CAWTTPTGTRYLF. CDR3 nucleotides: TGTGCCTGGACGACACCAACCGGGACTCGGTACCTCTTT.

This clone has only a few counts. The CDR3 spells CASKGPLAGWVVGELFF. The CDR3 DNA follows: TGTGCCAGTAAGGGCCCCCTGGCAGGGTGGGTCGTCGGGGAGCTGTTTTTT. This chain uses TRBV19 with TRBJ2-2; possible D gene TRBD1, 5 bases. Germline V lookup: CDR1 LNHDA, CDR2 SQIVND (reference sequence). V lost 7 bases and J 7 bases, leaving 25 bases between the germline ends. This CDR3 comprises 17 residues. The variable domain in full, with the rest retrieved from reference TRBV19 and TRBJ2-2, is DGGITQSPKYLFRKEGQNVTLSCEQNLNHDAMYWYRQDPGQGLRLIYYSQIVNDFQKGDIAEGYSVSREKKESFPLTVTSAQKNPTAFYLCASKGPLAGWVVGELFFGEGSRLTVL.

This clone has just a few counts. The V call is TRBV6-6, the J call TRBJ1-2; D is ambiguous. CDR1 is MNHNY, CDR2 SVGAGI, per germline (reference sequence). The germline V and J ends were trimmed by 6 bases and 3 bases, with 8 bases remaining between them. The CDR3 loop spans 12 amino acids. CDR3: CASSRGDYGYTF. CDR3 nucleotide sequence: TGTGCCAGCAGCCGAGGAGACTATGGCTACACCTTC.

CDR3 DNA: TGTGCCAGCAGCTTAAGCGGGGCGAGCTCCTACGAGCAGTACTTC. It translates to CASSLSGASSYEQYF. The V gene is TRBV7-3, the J gene TRBJ2-7, with TRBD2 as a possible D gene (6 bases). Trimming removed 1 base at V and 0 bases at J, with 10 bases between. The CDR3 sequence is 15 residues long. Germline CDR1 and CDR2: SGHTA and FQGTGA.

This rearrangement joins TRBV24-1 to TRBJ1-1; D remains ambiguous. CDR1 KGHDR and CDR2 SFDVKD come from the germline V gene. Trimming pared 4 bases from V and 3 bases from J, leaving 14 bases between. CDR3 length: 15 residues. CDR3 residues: CATSEEVTIDTEAFF. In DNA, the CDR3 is TGTGCCACCAGTGAAGAGGTAACCATCGACACTGAAGCTTTCTTT.

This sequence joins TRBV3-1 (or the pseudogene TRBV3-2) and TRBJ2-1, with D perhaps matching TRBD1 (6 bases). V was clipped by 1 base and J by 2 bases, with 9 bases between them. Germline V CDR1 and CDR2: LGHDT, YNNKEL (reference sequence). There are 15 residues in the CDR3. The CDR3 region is CASSQAGTTYNEQFF. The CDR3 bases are TGTGCCAGCAGCCAAGCCGGGACAACCTACAATGAGCAGTTCTTC.

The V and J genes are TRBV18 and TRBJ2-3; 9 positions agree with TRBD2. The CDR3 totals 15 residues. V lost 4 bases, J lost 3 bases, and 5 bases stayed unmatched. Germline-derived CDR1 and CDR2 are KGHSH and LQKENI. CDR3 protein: CASSLSGSGTDTQYF. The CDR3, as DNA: TGTGCCAGCTCACTTAGCGGGAGCGGGACAGATACGCAGTATTTT. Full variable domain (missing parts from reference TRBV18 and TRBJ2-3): NAGVMQNPRHLVRRRGQEARLRCSPMKGHSHVYWYRQLPEEGLKFMVYLQKENIIDESGMPKERFSAEFPKEGPSILRIQQVVRGDSAAYFCASSLSGSGTDTQYFGPGTRLTVL.